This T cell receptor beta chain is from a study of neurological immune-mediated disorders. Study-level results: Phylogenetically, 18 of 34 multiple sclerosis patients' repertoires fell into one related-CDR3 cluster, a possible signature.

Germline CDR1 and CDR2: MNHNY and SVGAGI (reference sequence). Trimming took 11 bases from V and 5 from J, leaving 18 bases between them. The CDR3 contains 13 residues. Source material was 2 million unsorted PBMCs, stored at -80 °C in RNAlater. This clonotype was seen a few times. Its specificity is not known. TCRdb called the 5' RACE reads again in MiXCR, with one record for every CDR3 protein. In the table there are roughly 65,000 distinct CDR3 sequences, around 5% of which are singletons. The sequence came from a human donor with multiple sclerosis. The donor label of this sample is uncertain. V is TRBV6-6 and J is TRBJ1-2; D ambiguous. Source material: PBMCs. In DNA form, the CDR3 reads TGTGCCGGGAGTCCGAGAAGGGAATATGGCTACACCTTC. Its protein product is CAGSPRREYGYTF.